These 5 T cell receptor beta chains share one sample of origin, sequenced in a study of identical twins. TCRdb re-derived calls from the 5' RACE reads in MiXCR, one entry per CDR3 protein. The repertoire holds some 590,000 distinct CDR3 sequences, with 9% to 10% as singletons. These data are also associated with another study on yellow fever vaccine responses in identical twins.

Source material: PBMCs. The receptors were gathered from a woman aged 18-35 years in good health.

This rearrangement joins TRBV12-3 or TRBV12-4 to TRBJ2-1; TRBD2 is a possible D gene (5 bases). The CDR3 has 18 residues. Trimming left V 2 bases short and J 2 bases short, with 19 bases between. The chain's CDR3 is CASSLSMTSRAAYNEQFF. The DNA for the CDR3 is TGTGCCAGCAGTTTAAGTATGACGTCGAGGGCAGCCTACAATGAGCAGTTCTTC.

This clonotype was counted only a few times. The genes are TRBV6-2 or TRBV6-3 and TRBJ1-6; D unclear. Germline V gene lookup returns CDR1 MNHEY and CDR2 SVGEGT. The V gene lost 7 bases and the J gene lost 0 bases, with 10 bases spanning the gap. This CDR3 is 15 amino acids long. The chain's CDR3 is CASTWGVSYNSPLHF. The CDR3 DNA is TGTGCCAGCACCTGGGGAGTCTCCTATAATTCACCCCTCCACTTT.

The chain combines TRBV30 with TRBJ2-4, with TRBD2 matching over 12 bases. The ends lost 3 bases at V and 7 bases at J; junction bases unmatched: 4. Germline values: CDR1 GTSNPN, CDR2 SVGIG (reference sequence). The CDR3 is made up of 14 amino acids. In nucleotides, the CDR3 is TGTGCCTGGAGACTAGCGGGGGGAGGGAACATTCAGTACTTC. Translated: CAWRLAGGGNIQYF.

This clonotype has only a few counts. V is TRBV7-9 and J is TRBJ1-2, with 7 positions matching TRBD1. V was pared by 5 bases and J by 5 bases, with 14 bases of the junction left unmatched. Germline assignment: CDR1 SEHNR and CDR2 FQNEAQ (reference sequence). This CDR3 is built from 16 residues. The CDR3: CASSPTARDRQYGYTF. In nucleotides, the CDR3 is TGTGCCAGCAGCCCAACGGCAAGGGACAGACAATATGGCTACACCTTC.

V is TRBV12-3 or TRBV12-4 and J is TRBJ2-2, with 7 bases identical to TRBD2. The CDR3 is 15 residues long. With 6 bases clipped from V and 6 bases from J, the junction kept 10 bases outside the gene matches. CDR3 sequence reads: CASRPNGGSSGELFF. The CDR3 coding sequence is TGTGCCAGCAGGCCCAACGGGGGGAGCTCCGGGGAGCTGTTTTTT.